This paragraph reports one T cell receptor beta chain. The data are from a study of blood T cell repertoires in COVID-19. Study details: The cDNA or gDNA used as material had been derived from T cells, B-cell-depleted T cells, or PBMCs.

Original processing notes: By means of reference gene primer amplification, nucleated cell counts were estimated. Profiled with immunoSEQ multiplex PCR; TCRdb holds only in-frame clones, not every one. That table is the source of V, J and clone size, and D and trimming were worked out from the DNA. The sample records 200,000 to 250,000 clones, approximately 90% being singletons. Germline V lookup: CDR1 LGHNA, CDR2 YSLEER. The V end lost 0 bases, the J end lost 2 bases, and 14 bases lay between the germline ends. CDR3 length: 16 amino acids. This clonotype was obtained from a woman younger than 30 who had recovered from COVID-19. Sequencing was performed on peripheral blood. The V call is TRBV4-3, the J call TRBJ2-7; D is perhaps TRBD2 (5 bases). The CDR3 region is CASSQETARGPYEQYF. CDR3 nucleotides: TGCGCCAGCAGCCAAGAGACGGCTAGAGGGCCCTACGAGCAGTACTTC.